These 13 T cell receptor beta chains originate from one sample sequenced in a study of PD-L1 blockade in urothelial cancer. Method: immunoSEQ multiplex PCR; TCRdb's copy keeps in-frame clones and lacks some. The sample records tens of thousands of clones, around 79% being singletons. Time point given: pretreatment peripheral blood. The starting material was PBMCs, obtained around atezolizumab (anti-PD-L1) treatment. The source of these receptors is a man in his 70s with urothelial cancer.

The chain is built from TRBV7-9 and TRBJ1-2; 7 bases agree with TRBD1. This CDR3 comprises 14 residues. CDR1 and CDR2 (germline): SEHNR, FQNEAQ (reference sequence). V dropped 4 bases and J dropped 7; count of bases not matched to a gene: 9. As DNA, the CDR3 is TGTGCCAGCAGCTCAACAGGGGCCTCCTCTGGCTACACCTTC. Translating it yields CASSSTGASSGYTF.

The J gene is TRBJ2-1, the V gene TRBV11-2; D not certain. Germline-derived CDR1 and CDR2 are SGHAT and FQNNGV. CDR3 size: 13 residues. Trimming shortened V by 1 base and J by 5 bases, and 6 bases separated the two germline ends. In DNA, the CDR3 is TGTGCCAGCAGCTTAGGCCGGGACAATGAGCAGTTCTTC. Translating it yields CASSLGRDNEQFF.

CDR3 sequence (DNA): TGTGCCAGCAGCCACAGGGTGGACTATGGCTACACCTTC. Translation: CASSHRVDYGYTF. The chain joins TRBV6-1 to TRBJ1-2, with D perhaps matching TRBD1 (6 bases). CDR1 is MNHNS and CDR2 is SASEGT in the germline V gene. There are 13 residues in the CDR3. Trimming removed 6 bases at V and 3 bases at J, with 11 bases between.

This chain connects TRBV10-1 to TRBJ1-5, with D unresolved. CDR1 and CDR2 (germline): WNHNN, SYGVQD (reference sequence). This CDR3 is built from 15 residues. V was clipped by 4 bases and J by 4 bases, with 14 bases between them. As DNA, the CDR3 is TGCGCCAGCAGTGTATGGCAGACTATGAATCAGCCCCAGCATTTT. The encoded protein is CASSVWQTMNQPQHF.

The gene calls are TRBV5-1 and TRBJ2-4; TRBD1 matches 7 bases. Germline-derived CDR1 and CDR2 are SGHRS and YFSETQ. The CDR3 runs 16 residues. With V trimmed by 4 bases and J by 1 base, 8 bases remained unmatched. CDR3 sequence (DNA): TGCGCCAGCAGCAGGATCCCACAGGGGGCCAAAAACATTCAGTACTTC. It translates to CASSRIPQGAKNIQYF.

The rearrangement links TRBV19 to TRBJ1-5, with TRBD1 matching over 7 bases. From germline, CDR1 is LNHDA and CDR2 SQIVND (reference sequence). The CDR3 runs 13 residues. J was trimmed by 6 bases and V by 7 bases; bases with no gene match: 6. CDR3 residues: CASKDRVGQPQHF. CDR3 DNA sequence: TGTGCCAGTAAAGACAGGGTGGGTCAGCCCCAGCATTTT. Full variable domain (missing parts from reference TRBV19 and TRBJ1-5): DGGITQSPKYLFRKEGQNVTLSCEQNLNHDAMYWYRQDPGQGLRLIYYSQIVNDFQKGDIAEGYSVSREKKESFPLTVTSAQKNPTAFYLCASKDRVGQPQHFGDGTRLSIL.

This chain connects TRBV19 to TRBJ1-5; no reliable D call. Germline V gene sequence: CDR1 LNHDA, CDR2 SQIVND (reference sequence). V was pared by 6 bases and J by 8 bases, with 14 bases between. This CDR3 is 13 amino acids long. The CDR3 DNA is TGTGCCAGTAGCTCCCGACCGAGGGAGCCCCAGCATTTT. Its protein product is CASSSRPREPQHF. The full variable domain, with the rest looked up from reference TRBV19 and TRBJ1-5, is DGGITQSPKYLFRKEGQNVTLSCEQNLNHDAMYWYRQDPGQGLRLIYYSQIVNDFQKGDIAEGYSVSREKKESFPLTVTSAQKNPTAFYLCASSSRPREPQHFGDGTRLSIL.

The V gene is TRBV6-5, the J gene TRBJ2-2; a weak D match, TRBD2 (5 bases). The CDR3 extends over 16 amino acids. The germline V gene encodes CDR1 MNHEY and CDR2 SVGAGI. Trimming removed 2 bases from V and 6 bases from J, with 16 bases in between. The CDR3 is CASSYGLRGRSGELFF. The CDR3 DNA follows: TGTGCCAGCAGTTACGGATTGAGAGGGCGGTCCGGGGAGCTGTTTTTT.

The chain combines TRBV11-3 with TRBJ2-3; D is uncertain. The CDR3 has 16 amino acids. Between the trimmed V and J ends, which lost 1 base and 0 bases, there was a span of 11 bases. The germline CDR1 and CDR2 sequences are SGHNT and YENEEA. The CDR3 DNA is TGTGCCAGCAGCTTAGGAGGCCCCCCTAGCACAGATACGCAGTATTTT. Residues: CASSLGGPPSTDTQYF.

V is TRBV6-1 and J is TRBJ1-2; D might be TRBD1 (5 bases). V shed 4 bases and J shed 4 bases, with 13 bases lying between them. This CDR3 spans 14 amino acids. CDR1 and CDR2 from the germline V gene are MNHNS and SASEGT. CDR3 protein: CASSVDSALYGYTF. The CDR3 nucleotides read TGTGCCAGCAGTGTAGACAGCGCTCTCTATGGCTACACCTTC.

This rearrangement joins TRBV13 to TRBJ2-5, with 9 bases matching TRBD2. V lost 4 bases, J lost 2 bases, and 8 bases stayed unmatched. This CDR3 has 16 amino acids. Germline assignment: CDR1 PRHDT and CDR2 FYEKMQ (reference sequence). The CDR3 region has the DNA TGTGCCAGCAGCTACATAGCGGGGGCTTATCAAGAGACCCAGTACTTC. Its translation is CASSYIAGAYQETQYF.

The chain combines TRBV6-4 with TRBJ2-3; 10 nucleotides align to TRBD2. Germline CDR1 and CDR2: MRHNA and SNTAGT. This CDR3 has 19 amino acids. With V trimmed by 6 bases and J by 2 bases, 17 bases remained unmatched. The DNA for the CDR3 is TGTGCCAGCAGGGAGGCTAGCGGGGGTCTTTTTATGGACACAGATACGCAGTATTTT. Protein sequence: CASREASGGLFMDTDTQYF.

This clone was seen a single time. V gene TRBV9 combines with J gene TRBJ1-1; 10 nucleotides align to TRBD1. CDR3 length equals 15 residues. V lost 3 bases, J lost 1 base, and 3 bases stayed unmatched. From germline, CDR1 is SGDLS and CDR2 YYNGEE. The CDR3 reads CASSATGGGNTEAFF. CDR3 in DNA: TGTGCCAGCAGCGCGACAGGGGGCGGGAACACTGAAGCTTTCTTT.